This TCR beta chain was profiled in a study of cytomegalovirus exposure and HLA in healthy donors. At the level of the study: From HLA-typed donors, an early data release held approximately 85 million unique TCRs.

The germline gives CDR1 SGHNT, CDR2 YYREEE (reference sequence). This CDR3 region has 15 residues. V was trimmed by 0 bases and J by 0 bases, leaving 10 bases between them. PCR amplification relied on 60 Vbeta primers (plus 13 Jbeta primers). Libraries were prepared by immunoSEQ multiplex PCR; TCRdb keeps only in-frame clonotypes and omits some of them. The table has some 220,000 clones, about three quarters seen once. This TCR was sampled from a woman aged 55-75 years in good health and CMV-seropositive. This rearrangement joins TRBV5-4 to TRBJ2-7, with unresolved D. Material: PBMCs. The CDR3 DNA reads TGTGCCAGCAGCTTGGATTCCTTGAGCTCCTACGAGCAGTACTTC. Translated, it gives CASSLDSLSSYEQYF.